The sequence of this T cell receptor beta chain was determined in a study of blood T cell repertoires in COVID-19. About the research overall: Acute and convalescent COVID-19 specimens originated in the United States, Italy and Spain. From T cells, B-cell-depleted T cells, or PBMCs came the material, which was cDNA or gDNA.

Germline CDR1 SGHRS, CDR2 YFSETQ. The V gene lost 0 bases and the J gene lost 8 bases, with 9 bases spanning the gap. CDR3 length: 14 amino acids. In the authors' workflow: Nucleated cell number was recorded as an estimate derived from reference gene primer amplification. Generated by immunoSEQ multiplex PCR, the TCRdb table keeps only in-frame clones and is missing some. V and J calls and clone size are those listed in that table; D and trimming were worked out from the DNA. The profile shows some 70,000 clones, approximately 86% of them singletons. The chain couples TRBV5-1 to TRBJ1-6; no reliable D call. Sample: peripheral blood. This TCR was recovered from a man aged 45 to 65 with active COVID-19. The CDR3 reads CASSLAGPDSPLHF. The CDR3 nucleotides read TGCGCCAGCAGCTTGGCGGGTCCCGATTCACCCCTCCACTTT.